This TCR beta chain derives from a study of blood T cell repertoires in COVID-19 (dated by TCRdb to the early 2020s). Context from the whole study: Samples covering the acute and convalescent phases of COVID-19 were provided by collaborators in the United States, Italy and Spain. The dataset comprised deeply sampled blood TCRbeta repertoires from subjects exposed to, actively infected with, or recovered from COVID-19. Nearly every sample came with metadata listing a de-identified subject ID, COVID-19 status, age in years and sex. Samples were obtained from the ongoing ImmuneRACE study (first 160 participants) and from over a thousand subjects provided by 6 global collaborators. Where available, HLA class I and class II types were taken from metadata supplied by the sample provider and were not determined by assay-based typing. The repertoires were released in a freely available public database intended as a resource for research on the immune response to SARS-CoV-2. The material from the prospective study consisted of cDNA or gDNA derived from T cells, B-cell-depleted T cells, or PBMCs.

Details on this clone: Its antigen specificity is not known. Within one base of it there is no much larger clone, and no base qualities were kept.

The immunoSEQ Assay, a bias-controlled multiplex PCR, was used to amplify TCRbeta CDR3 regions from genomic DNA. Per the authors' processing: Within the assay, amplification of reference gene primers was used to estimate how many nucleated cells each sample contained. To quantify the absolute abundance of each unique TCRbeta CDR3 rearrangement, sequence reads were collapsed and filtered. Productive Simpson clonality was computed per sample as the square root of Simpson's diversity index over productive rearrangements. This is the immuneACCESS table as TCRdb keeps it, with only in-frame sequences that have V and J called. A part of the clones is gone; compared with another copy, unresolved V genes explain less than half, and the rest is unexplained. V and J calls and clone size come straight from that table; D and trimming were deduced from the DNA. The sample includes some 180,000 clones, with 82% observed a single time. Approximately 7.8% of the sample belongs to the ten largest clones.

One collaborating source in Seattle enrolled patients while the patients were actively infected and followed the patients over time throughout the course of disease. Whole blood was collected in K2EDTA tubes by collaborating institutions according to the institutions' own protocols. For TCRbeta analysis, collaborators shipped samples as frozen whole blood, isolated PBMCs, or DNA extracted from either of those sample types. The full study reports these points: The quantity of clinical and demographic metadata differed by source and by participant and was supplied without curation.

The CDR3, cysteine through phenylalanine, is 15 amino acids long. The entry retains the CDR3 DNA only, 45 bases that are in frame from base 1. Looking up the germline V gene yields CDR1 MNHEY and CDR2 SVGAGI. Trimming takes 1 base from V and 3 bases from J, and the germline ends sit 12 bases apart. This chain joins TRBV6-5 to TRBJ1-1, with no reliable assignment of the D segment. The sample taken for sequencing was peripheral blood. The sequence was collected from a woman between 55 and 75 years old with COVID-19, enrolled during active disease. The bases read TGTGCCAGCAGTTACTTGGGCTTGGGCGACACTGAAGCTTTCTTT. The translation is CASSYLGLGDTEAFF.